Shown below are 31 T cell receptor beta chains from a single sample sequenced in a study of shared clonotypes between healthy human individuals. This table comes from immunoSEQ multiplex PCR, and its TCRdb copy is limited to in-frame clones, with some not included. The table records roughly 400,000 clones, around 96% of them present only once. The sample consisted of memory CD8+ T cells sorted from blood. Subset here: CD45RO+ cells pooled with CCR7-negative TemRA cells. Receptors were obtained from a man younger than 45 in good health.

The chain combines TRBV19 with TRBJ1-1; D gene uncertain. This CDR3 region has 13 residues. Deletions cut 2 bases from V and 5 bases from J, with 9 bases between. CDR1 and CDR2 from the germline V gene are LNHDA and SQIVND (reference sequence). CDR3 region: CASSIMPGTEAFF. The CDR3 DNA reads TGTGCCAGTAGTATAATGCCCGGGACTGAAGCTTTCTTT.

The rearrangement links TRBV5-1 to TRBJ1-4, with 7 bases aligning to TRBD1. Germline CDR1 and CDR2: SGHRS and YFSETQ. V shed 2 bases, J shed 2 bases, and the junction held 6 bases outside the gene matches. The CDR3 runs to 16 residues. Here the CDR3 DNA reads TGCGCCAGCAGCTTAAGGGGGCTCGGGACTAATGAAAAACTGTTTTTT. Amino acids: CASSLRGLGTNEKLFF. The entire variable domain, with the rest obtained from reference TRBV5-1 and TRBJ1-4, is as follows: KAGVTQTPRYLIKTRGQQVTLSCSPISGHRSVSWYQQTPGQGLQFLFEYFSETQRNKGNFPGRFSGRQFSNSRSEMNVSTLELGDSALYLCASSLRGLGTNEKLFFGSGTQLSVL.

The rearrangement joins TRBV7-9 to TRBJ1-3; TRBD1 matches at 7 bases. The CDR3 has 15 residues. Germline V gene lookup returns CDR1 SEHNR and CDR2 FQNEAQ (reference sequence). The ends lost 5 bases at V and 0 bases at J; junction bases unmatched: 4. The CDR3 protein is CASSGTATSGNTIYF. The CDR3 DNA follows: TGTGCCAGCAGCGGGACAGCTACCTCTGGAAACACCATATATTTT.

This rearrangement joins TRBV2 to TRBJ2-7, with 8 positions matching TRBD2. CDR1 and CDR2 (germline): SNHLY, FYNNEI. The CDR3 totals 15 residues. V shed 5 bases, J shed 0 bases, and the junction held 6 bases outside the gene matches. The CDR3 coding sequence is TGTGCCAGCAGTATCAAGCGGGAGCCCTCCTACGAGCAGTACTTC. It yields the protein CASSIKREPSYEQYF.

This chain joins TRBV9 and TRBJ2-7; possible D gene TRBD2, 5 bases. Germline V CDR1 and CDR2: SGDLS, YYNGEE. V was clipped by 3 bases and J by 0 bases, with 13 bases between them. The CDR3 consists of 15 residues. CDR3 amino acids: CASSGTLQSSYEQYF. DNA for the CDR3: TGTGCCAGCAGCGGGACTTTACAAAGCTCCTACGAGCAGTACTTC.

CDR3 coding DNA: TGTGCCAGCAGTTACTCGTCCGGGACAGGATACTACGAGCAGTACTTC. Encoded protein: CASSYSSGTGYYEQYF. V gene TRBV6-5 combines with J gene TRBJ2-7, with TRBD1 identical over 8 bases. The V segment lost 0 bases and the J segment 3 bases; nucleotides outside the gene matches: 7. The CDR3 totals 16 residues. Germline CDR1 reads MNHEY; CDR2 reads SVGAGI.

The V and J genes are TRBV7-9 and TRBJ1-3; D gene ambiguous. Trimming left V 4 bases short and J 4 bases short, with 5 bases between. This CDR3 is 12 amino acids long. CDR1 and CDR2 from the germline V gene are SEHNR and FQNEAQ (reference sequence). For the CDR3, the DNA is TGTGCCAGCAGCTCGGGCGGAAACACCATATATTTT. Protein sequence: CASSSGGNTIYF.

V is TRBV19 and J is TRBJ2-7; no clear D. Germline CDR1 LNHDA, CDR2 SQIVND (reference sequence). This CDR3 spans 13 amino acids. V dropped 3 bases and J dropped 2 bases, with 8 bases sitting between them. The CDR3 DNA reads TGTGCCAGTAGTATCCCAGGACCCTACGAGCAGTACTTC. Its protein is CASSIPGPYEQYF.

The rearrangement joins TRBV5-4 to TRBJ2-7; TRBD1 matches at 10 bases. This CDR3 has 14 amino acids. Trimming removed 3 bases from V and 3 bases from J; junction bases left unmatched: 3. Germline CDR1 reads SGHNT; CDR2 reads YYREEE (reference sequence). The CDR3 loop is CASSYGQGGYEQYF. The CDR3 region has the DNA TGTGCCAGCAGCTACGGACAGGGGGGCTACGAGCAGTACTTC.

In DNA form, the CDR3 reads TGTGCCTGGAGTCTCGCTCTGGGCTACACCTTC. Its translation: CAWSLALGYTF. The rearrangement links TRBV30 to TRBJ1-2; no reliable D call. V was pared by 2 bases and J by 8 bases, with 9 bases between. Germline V gives CDR1 GTSNPN, CDR2 SVGIG (reference sequence). The CDR3 loop spans 11 amino acids.

V gene TRBV11-1 combines with J gene TRBJ2-3; tentatively, D is TRBD1 or TRBD2 (7 bases each). The V gene lost 1 base and the J gene lost 7 bases, with 12 bases spanning the gap. The CDR3 covers 14 residues. CDR1 and CDR2 (germline): SGHAT, FQDESV (reference sequence). The CDR3 DNA sequence: TGTGCCAGCAGCTTAGGGCAGGGGGGGAATACGCAGTATTTT. This translates into CASSLGQGGNTQYF.

The chain has TRBV7-3 and TRBJ1-4, with TRBD1 identical over 7 bases. This CDR3 is built from 14 residues. Losses at the gene ends were 3 bases for V and 2 bases for J; bases not matched to a gene: 0. CDR1 is SGHTA, CDR2 FQGTGA, per germline. The CDR3 DNA sequence: TGTGCCAGCAGCTTGGACAGGACTAATGAAAAACTGTTTTTT. Residues: CASSLDRTNEKLFF.

V is TRBV10-1 and J is TRBJ2-4; possibly TRBD1 for D (6 bases). Germline V gene lookup returns CDR1 WNHNN and CDR2 SYGVQD (reference sequence). With 2 bases removed from V and 4 bases from J, the gap between germline ends came to 15 bases. The CDR3 sequence is 16 residues long. CDR3 loop: CASSETLDRSKNIQYF. The CDR3 DNA reads TGCGCCAGCAGTGAGACCCTAGACAGGTCGAAAAACATTCAGTACTTC.

The chain joins TRBV5-1 to TRBJ2-3, with TRBD1 matching over 9 bases. CDR1 SGHRS and CDR2 YFSETQ come from the germline V gene. This CDR3 has 14 residues. V was pared by 1 base and J by 4 bases, with 1 base of the junction left unmatched. This chain's CDR3 is CASSLYRGPDTQYF. As DNA, the CDR3 is TGCGCCAGCAGCTTGTACAGGGGGCCAGATACGCAGTATTTT.

The chain recombines TRBV9 with TRBJ2-7; D may correspond to TRBD1 or TRBD2 (5 bases each). Germline CDR1 reads SGDLS; CDR2 reads YYNGEE. The CDR3 runs 16 residues. V was pared by 0 bases and J by 0 bases, with 13 bases between. The CDR3 DNA reads as TGTGCCAGCAGCGTAGGCCCAGGGACGCCCTCCTACGAGCAGTACTTC. Translation: CASSVGPGTPSYEQYF.

The rearrangement links TRBV11-2 to TRBJ2-7; TRBD1 agrees at 8 bases. The junction had 2 bases not matched to a gene; V was cut back by 1 base and J by 0 bases. Germline V lookup: CDR1 SGHAT, CDR2 FQNNGV. CDR3 length: 15 residues. The CDR3 nucleotides read TGTGCCAGCAGCTTAGGGACAGGGACCTCCTACGAGCAGTACTTC. This encodes CASSLGTGTSYEQYF.

The chain links TRBV23-1 to TRBJ2-3; TRBD1 might be the D (6 bases). TRBV23-1 is treated as an ORF (open reading frame) with a function not yet certain. The CDR3 spans 15 residues. V lost 1 base and J 2 bases, leaving 10 bases between the germline ends. In nucleotides, the CDR3 is TGCGCCAGCAGTCAATACAGGGCATCCACAGATACGCAGTATTTT. Its translation is CASSQYRASTDTQYF.

Concerning this clone: An end of the junction differs from the germline gene, which may be a read error. The chain couples TRBV10-3 to TRBJ2-7, with 10 bases identical to TRBD1. The CDR3 loop spans 15 amino acids. Germline V lookup: CDR1 ENHRY, CDR2 SYGVKD. The CDR3 here is CAMSDLDRGPYEQYF. For the CDR3, the DNA is TGTGCCATGAGTGACCTCGACAGGGGGCCTTACGAGCAGTACTTC.

The chain carries TRBV10-2 and TRBJ2-7, with D uncertain. V lost 4 bases and J lost 6, with 1 base in between. The CDR3 covers 9 residues. Germline values: CDR1 WSHSY, CDR2 SAAADI. The CDR3 reads CASSGEQYF. The CDR3 nucleotides are TGCGCCAGCAGTGGCGAGCAGTACTTC.

This clone showed up just a few times. The rearrangement uses TRBV20-1 and TRBJ1-2; D not certain. CDR3 size: 8 residues. Trimming removed 6 bases at V and 4 bases at J, with 0 bases between. The germline V gene encodes CDR1 DFQATT and CDR2 SNEGSKA (reference sequence). CDR3 sequence: CSAYGYTF. The DNA of the CDR3 is TGCAGTGCCTATGGCTACACCTTC.

The gene calls are TRBV10-1 and TRBJ2-7, with D hard to call. V lost 2 bases, J lost 6 bases, and 11 bases lay in between. Per germline, CDR1 WNHNN and CDR2 SYGVQD (reference sequence). The CDR3 runs 13 residues. CDR3 amino acids: CASSEPSGTEQYF. For the CDR3, the DNA is TGCGCCAGCAGTGAGCCCTCAGGTACCGAGCAGTACTTC.

The rearrangement joins TRBV4-1 to TRBJ2-3, with 10 bases fitting TRBD2. Trimming at V came to 2 bases and at J to 4 bases, leaving 3 bases not matched to a gene. The germline gives CDR1 MGHRA, CDR2 YSYEKL. The CDR3 consists of 15 residues. Here the CDR3 DNA reads TGCGCCAGCAGCCAAACCCTAGCGGGAGCAGATACGCAGTATTTT. It is translated as CASSQTLAGADTQYF.

The V call is TRBV9, the J call TRBJ1-4; TRBD1 matches at 7 bases. After removal of 1 base from V and 4 bases from J, the junction contained 4 bases not matched to a gene. The CDR3 covers 15 residues. The germline V gene has CDR1 SGDLS and CDR2 YYNGEE. In nucleotides, the CDR3 is TGTGCCAGCAGCGTATTAGGGACAGTTAATGAAAAACTGTTTTTT. It translates to CASSVLGTVNEKLFF.

This chain joins TRBV28 and TRBJ1-1; D is undetermined. Between the trimmed V and J ends, which lost 5 bases and 8 bases, there was a span of 9 bases. The germline gives CDR1 MDHEN, CDR2 SYDVKM. The CDR3 has 11 residues. The CDR3 DNA sequence: TGTGCCAGCAGTATGCGGGGAGAAGCTTTCTTT. It yields the protein CASSMRGEAFF.

On this clone itself: A junction boundary mismatches the germline segment, possibly from a read error. This chain links TRBV7-7 with TRBJ2-7, with 9 bases matching TRBD2. Germline V gene data show CDR1 as SSHAT and CDR2 as FNYEAQ (reference sequence). The CDR3 consists of 15 residues. The CDR3 DNA is TGTGCTAGCAGCTTGAGTGCGGGAGGGCCCAACGAGCAGTACTTC. Its translation is CASSLSAGGPNEQYF.

The J gene is TRBJ2-2, the V gene TRBV2; TRBD2 agrees at 13 bases. V gave up 6 bases and J gave up 4 bases; unmatched junction bases: 5. This CDR3 contains 16 residues. Germline V gives CDR1 SNHLY, CDR2 FYNNEI. This CDR3 is CASRVGLAGPTGELFF. The CDR3 bases are TGTGCCAGCAGGGTGGGACTAGCGGGACCCACCGGGGAGCTGTTTTTT.

V is TRBV7-9 and J is TRBJ2-7, with 7 nucleotides matching TRBD2. Germline values: CDR1 SEHNR, CDR2 FQNEAQ (reference sequence). The CDR3 length is 15 residues. Unmatched junction bases numbered 8, after V lost 3 bases and J lost 3 bases. The CDR3 nucleotides are TGTGCCAGCAGCTTGTGGGCTAGCGGCAACTACGAGCAGTACTTC. Translated, it gives CASSLWASGNYEQYF.

This chain links TRBV5-1 with TRBJ2-7, with D tentatively TRBD2 (5 bases). V lost 5 bases, J lost 1 base, and 10 bases lay in between. The CDR3 loop spans 13 amino acids. Germline CDR1 SGHRS, CDR2 YFSETQ. Written as DNA, the CDR3 is TGCGCCAGCAGGCCCCTAGCTTCCTACGAGCAGTACTTC. This translates into CASRPLASYEQYF. Full variable domain (remainder filled in from reference TRBV5-1 and TRBJ2-7): KAGVTQTPRYLIKTRGQQVTLSCSPISGHRSVSWYQQTPGQGLQFLFEYFSETQRNKGNFPGRFSGRQFSNSRSEMNVSTLELGDSALYLCASRPLASYEQYFGPGTRLTVT.

The rearrangement links TRBV5-5 to TRBJ2-1; D is ambiguous. The length of the CDR3 is 18 residues. Germline CDR1 is SGHKS and CDR2 is YYEKEE (reference sequence). Trimming left V 0 bases short and J 0 bases short, with 16 bases between. The CDR3 nucleotides read TGTGCCAGCAGCTTGGGTTCGTCGCTGCTGAGCTCCTACAATGAGCAGTTCTTC. Its translation is CASSLGSSLLSSYNEQFF.

CDR3 loop: CASSLGLQGETQYF. CDR3 nucleotide sequence: TGCGCCAGCAGCTTAGGTTTGCAGGGAGAGACCCAGTACTTC. This sequence joins TRBV5-1 and TRBJ2-5, with D possibly matching TRBD1 (5 bases). Germline V lookup: CDR1 SGHRS, CDR2 YFSETQ. CDR3 length: 14 amino acids. The V and J ends lost 2 bases and 4 bases respectively, with 12 bases between them.

This chain connects TRBV5-6 to TRBJ2-1; the D gene is possibly TRBD2 (5 bases). Trimming took 0 bases from V and 7 from J, leaving 8 bases between them. CDR3 length: 13 amino acids. CDR1 is SGHDT, CDR2 YYEEEE, per germline. As DNA, the CDR3 is TGTGCCAGCAGCTTGGCGGGGATGAATGAGCAGTTCTTC. This gives the protein CASSLAGMNEQFF.